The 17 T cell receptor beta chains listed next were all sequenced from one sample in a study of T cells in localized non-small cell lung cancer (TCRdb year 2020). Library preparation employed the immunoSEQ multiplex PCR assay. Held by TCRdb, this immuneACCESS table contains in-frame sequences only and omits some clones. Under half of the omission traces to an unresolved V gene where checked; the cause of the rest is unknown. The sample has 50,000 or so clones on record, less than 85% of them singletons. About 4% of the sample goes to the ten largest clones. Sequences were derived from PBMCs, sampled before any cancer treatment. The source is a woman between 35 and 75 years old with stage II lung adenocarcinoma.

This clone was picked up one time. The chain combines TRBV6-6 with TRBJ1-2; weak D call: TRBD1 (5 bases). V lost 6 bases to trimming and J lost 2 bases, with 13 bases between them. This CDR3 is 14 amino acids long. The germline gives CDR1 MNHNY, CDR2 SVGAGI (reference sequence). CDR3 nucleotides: TGTGCCAGCAGCCGAATGGGGGGAAACTATGGCTACACCTTC. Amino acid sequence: CASSRMGGNYGYTF.

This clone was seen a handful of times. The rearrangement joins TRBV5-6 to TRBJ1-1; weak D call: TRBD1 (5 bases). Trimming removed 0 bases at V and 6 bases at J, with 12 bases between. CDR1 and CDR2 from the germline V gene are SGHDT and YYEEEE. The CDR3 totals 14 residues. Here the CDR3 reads CASSLDRYYSEAFF. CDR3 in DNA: TGTGCCAGCAGCTTGGACAGGTATTACTCTGAAGCTTTCTTT.

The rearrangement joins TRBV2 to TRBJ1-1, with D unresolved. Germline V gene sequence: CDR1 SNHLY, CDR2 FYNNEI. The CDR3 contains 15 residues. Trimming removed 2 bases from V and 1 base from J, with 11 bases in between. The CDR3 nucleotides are TGTGCCAGCAGTGAACTTTCAGGTCGGAACACTGAAGCTTTCTTT. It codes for CASSELSGRNTEAFF.

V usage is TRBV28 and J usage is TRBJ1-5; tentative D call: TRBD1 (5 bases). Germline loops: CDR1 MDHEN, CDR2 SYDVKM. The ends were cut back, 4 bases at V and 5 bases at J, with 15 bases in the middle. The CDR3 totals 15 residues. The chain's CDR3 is CASSSRRGLDQPQHF. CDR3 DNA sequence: TGTGCCAGCAGTTCCCGCCGGGGCCTTGATCAGCCCCAGCATTTT.

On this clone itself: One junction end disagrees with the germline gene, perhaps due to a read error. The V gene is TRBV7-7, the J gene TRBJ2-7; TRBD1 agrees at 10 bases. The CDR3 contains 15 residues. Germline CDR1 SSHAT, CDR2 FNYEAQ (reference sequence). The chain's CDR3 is CASSLAFGQGDEQYF. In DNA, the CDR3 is TGTGCTAGCAGCTTAGCGTTCGGACAGGGGGACGAGCAGTACTTC.

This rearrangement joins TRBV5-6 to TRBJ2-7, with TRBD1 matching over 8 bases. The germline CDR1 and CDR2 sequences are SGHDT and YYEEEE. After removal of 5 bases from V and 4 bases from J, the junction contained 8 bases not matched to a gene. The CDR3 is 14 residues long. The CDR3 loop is CASSWTGKPYEQYF. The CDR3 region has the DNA TGTGCCAGCAGTTGGACAGGGAAACCTTACGAGCAGTACTTC.

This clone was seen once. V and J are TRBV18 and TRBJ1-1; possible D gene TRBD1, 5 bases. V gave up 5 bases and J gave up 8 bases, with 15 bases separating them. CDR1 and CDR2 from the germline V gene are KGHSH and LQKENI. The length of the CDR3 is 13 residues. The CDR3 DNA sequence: TGTGCCAGCTCAGAAAGCATACAGGAGGAAGCTTTCTTT. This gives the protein CASSESIQEEAFF.

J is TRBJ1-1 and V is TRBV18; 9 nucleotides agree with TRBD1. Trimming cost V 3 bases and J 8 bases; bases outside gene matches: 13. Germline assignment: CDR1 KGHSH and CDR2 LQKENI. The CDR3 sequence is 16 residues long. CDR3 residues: CASSPGYQDRGTEAFF. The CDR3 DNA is TGTGCCAGCTCACCGGGGTACCAGGACAGGGGAACCGAAGCTTTCTTT.

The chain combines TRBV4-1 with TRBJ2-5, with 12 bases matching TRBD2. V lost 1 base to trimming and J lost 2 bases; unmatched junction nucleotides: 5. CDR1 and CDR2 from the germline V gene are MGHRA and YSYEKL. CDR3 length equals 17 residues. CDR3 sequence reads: CASSQVASGGAQETQYF. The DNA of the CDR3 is TGCGCCAGCAGCCAAGTCGCTAGCGGGGGGGCACAAGAGACCCAGTACTTC.

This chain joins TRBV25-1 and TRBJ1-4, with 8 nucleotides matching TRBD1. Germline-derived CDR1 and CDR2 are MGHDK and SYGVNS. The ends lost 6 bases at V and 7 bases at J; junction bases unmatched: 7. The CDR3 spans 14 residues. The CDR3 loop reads CASSSTGDREKLFF. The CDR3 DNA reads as TGTGCCAGCAGCTCGACAGGGGATCGTGAAAAACTGTTTTTT.

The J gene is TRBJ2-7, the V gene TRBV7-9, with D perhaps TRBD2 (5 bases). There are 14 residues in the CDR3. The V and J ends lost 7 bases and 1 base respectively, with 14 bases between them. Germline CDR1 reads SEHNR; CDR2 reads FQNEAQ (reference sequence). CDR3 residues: CASTEGRASYEQYF. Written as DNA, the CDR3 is TGTGCCAGCACCGAGGGAAGGGCTTCCTACGAGCAGTACTTC.

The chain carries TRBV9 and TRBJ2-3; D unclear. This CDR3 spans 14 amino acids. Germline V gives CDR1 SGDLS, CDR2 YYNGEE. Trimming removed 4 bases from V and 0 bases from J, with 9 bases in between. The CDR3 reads CASSPPFSTDTQYF. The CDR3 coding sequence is TGTGCCAGCAGCCCGCCGTTTAGCACAGATACGCAGTATTTT.

The CDR3 loop reads CASSWVGGSGYGYTF. As DNA, the CDR3 is TGCGCCAGCAGCTGGGTGGGGGGCTCTGGATATGGCTACACCTTC. The chain carries TRBV5-1 and TRBJ1-2; possible D gene TRBD1, 6 bases. The CDR3 loop spans 15 amino acids. In germline, CDR1 is SGHRS, CDR2 YFSETQ. With 3 bases removed from V and 5 bases from J, the gap between germline ends came to 17 bases.

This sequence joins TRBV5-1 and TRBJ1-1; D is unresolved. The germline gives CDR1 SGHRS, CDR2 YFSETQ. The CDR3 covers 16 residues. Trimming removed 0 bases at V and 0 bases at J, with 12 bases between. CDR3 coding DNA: TGCGCCAGCAGCTTGGACCCCAGGTCAATGAACACTGAAGCTTTCTTT. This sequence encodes CASSLDPRSMNTEAFF.

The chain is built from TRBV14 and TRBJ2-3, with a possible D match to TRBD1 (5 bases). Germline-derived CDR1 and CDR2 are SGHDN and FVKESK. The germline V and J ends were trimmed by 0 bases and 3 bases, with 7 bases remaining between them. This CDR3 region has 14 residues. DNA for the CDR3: TGTGCCAGCAGCCAAGAGACAGCTACAGATACGCAGTATTTT. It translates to CASSQETATDTQYF.

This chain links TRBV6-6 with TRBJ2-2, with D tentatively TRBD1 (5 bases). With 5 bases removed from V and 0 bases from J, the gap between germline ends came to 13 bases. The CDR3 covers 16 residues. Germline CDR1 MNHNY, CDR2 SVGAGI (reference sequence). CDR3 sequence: CASSPIGHANTGELFF. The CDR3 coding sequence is TGTGCCAGCAGTCCTATCGGACACGCGAACACCGGGGAGCTGTTTTTT.

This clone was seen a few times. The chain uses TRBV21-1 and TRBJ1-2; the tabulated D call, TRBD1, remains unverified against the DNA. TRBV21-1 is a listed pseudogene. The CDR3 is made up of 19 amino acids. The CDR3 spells CASRGTGDTSLSSDYGYTF. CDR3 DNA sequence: TGTGCCAGCAGAGGAACCGGGGACACCTCCTTGAGCTCGGACTATGGCTACACCTTC.